This TCR beta chain was sequenced for a study of cytomegalovirus exposure and HLA in healthy donors. Points from the study as a whole: Judged likely to be a sequencing artifact was a cluster of highly shared sequence variants. Confirmation in vitro established that a few CMV-associated chains were specific for CMV antigens. The study reported that TCR beta sequences accurately predicted HLA-A and HLA-B alleles in most subjects. Later on, a genetic analysis was performed. It linked a missense variant in DCLRE1C with V- and J-gene trimming of TCR beta.

CDR1 WNHNN and CDR2 SYGVQD come from the germline V gene (reference sequence). The germline V and J ends were trimmed by 2 bases and 6 bases, with 15 bases remaining between them. The CDR3 consists of 15 residues. The PCR had 60 Vbeta and 13 Jbeta primers. Sequencing used immunoSEQ multiplex PCR; TCRdb keeps in-frame clones, though not all of them. This sample carries over 110,000 clones, roughly 76% of them seen once, and the ten largest clones take over 1%. Of note for this clone: The antigen remains undetermined.

This rearrangement joins TRBV10-1 to TRBJ2-3, with a weak D call TRBD2 (7 bases). This TCR derives from a middle-aged woman in good health and CMV-seronegative. Sequenced sample: PBMCs. Here the CDR3 DNA reads TGCGCCAGCAGTGAGATCGGGGGGCCTTTTGATACGCAGTATTTT. It yields the protein CASSEIGGPFDTQYF.